The source of this T cell receptor beta chain is a study of CD8 T cells in ankylosing spondylitis. With regard to this clonotype: The antigen is not known.

Study-level points and caveats: Disease-linked clones were found to be CD8+ and relatively rare in peripheral blood. What appeared characteristic of ankylosing spondylitis blood was a TCR beta motif of eight highly homologous variants.

The germline V and J ends were trimmed by 0 bases and 6 bases, with 11 bases remaining between them. This CDR3 is built from 14 residues. From germline, CDR1 is SGHRS and CDR2 YFSETQ. One entry per CDR3 protein results from TCRdb running MiXCR on the 5' RACE reads. There are about 840,000 distinct CDR3 sequences in the sample; roughly 12% occur only once, and 0.51% lies in the top ten. The source of this sequence is a male donor with ankylosing spondylitis. Sequences were obtained from blood, either unsorted or a sorted T cell fraction (not recorded which). The chain joins TRBV5-1 to TRBJ2-3; D ambiguous. CDR3 coding DNA: TGCGCCAGCAGCTTGGACCCAGCAGGCGATACGCAGTATTTT. Translation: CASSLDPAGDTQYF.